The rows below give T cell receptor beta chains drawn from one sample of a study of blood T cell repertoires in COVID-19. Repertoires were generated with immunoSEQ multiplex PCR, while TCRdb's copy carries only in-frame clones and drops some. Of roughly 430,000 clones in the sample, 88% were seen once. Specimen: PBMCs or T cells enriched from blood (not recorded which). The receptors originated from a woman in her forties with acute COVID-19. The CDR3 runs from the conserved cysteine through the conserved F or W. D genes are given only for firm matches. Part of the rows lack a size; the others show once, few, many or a class for expanded clones.

j_gene,abundance,d_gene,v_gene,CDR3nt,CDR3aa
TRBJ2-7,NA,NA,TRBV12-5,TGTGCTAGTGGTTTGGTGGAGGGATTCGGGACGTCCTACGAGCAGTACTTC,CASGLVEGFGTSYEQYF
TRBJ1-2,NA,TRBD1,TRBV5-1,TGCGCCAGCAGCTTGGGACAGGGAAGTAACTATGGCTACACCTTC,CASSLGQGSNYGYTF
TRBJ1-4,NA,NA,TRBV5-1,TGCGCCAGCAGACAGGGTACTAATGAAAAACTGTTTTTT,CASRQGTNEKLFF
TRBJ1-2,NA,TRBD1,TRBV7-9,TGTGCCAGCAGCACAGGGACAGGTACAGCTGGCTACACCTTC,CASSTGTGTAGYTF
TRBJ2-3,NA,TRBD2,TRBV19,TGTGCCAGTAGTATAGAGCCGCGGAGCGGGGGGTCCACAGATACGCAGTATTTT,CASSIEPRSGGSTDTQYF
TRBJ2-1,NA,NA,TRBV5-7,TGTGCCAGCAGCTCACGGGGTCTCAATGAGCAGTTCTTC,CASSSRGLNEQFF
TRBJ2-5,NA,TRBD1,TRBV27,TGTGCCAGCAGTGGGACAGGGAGGCAGACCCAGTACTTC,CASSGTGRQTQYF
TRBJ2-7,NA,TRBD1,TRBV2,TGTGCCAGCAGCTCCCGAATTCCGGGACAGGCTGACGAGCAGTACTTC,CASSSRIPGQADEQYF
TRBJ2-1,NA,TRBD2,TRBV4-1,TGCGCCAGCAGCCGGACTAGCGGGGCCTACAATGAGCAGTTCTTC,CASSRTSGAYNEQFF
TRBJ1-1,NA,TRBD1,TRBV7-2,TGTGCCAGCAGCACCCGGACAGGGGGGAGCACTGAAGCTTTCTTT,CASSTRTGGSTEAFF
TRBJ2-5,NA,NA,TRBV5-6,TGTGCCAGCAGCTTGGCGGCAGGGGGGTACCAAGAGACCCAGTACTTC,CASSLAAGGYQETQYF
TRBJ1-6,NA,TRBD1,TRBV11-2,TGTGCCAGCAGAACTGGGACAGGGGGCATCTCCTATAATTCACCCCTCCACTTT,CASRTGTGGISYNSPLHF
TRBJ1-3,NA,NA,TRBV2,TGTGCCAGCAGTGTACCTAGCTCTGGAAACACCATATATTTT,CASSVPSSGNTIYF
TRBJ1-3,NA,NA,TRBV7-2,TGTGCCAGCAGCTTAGTCTTTTGGGAGTCAGGAAACACCATATATTTT,CASSLVFWESGNTIYF
TRBJ1-2,few,TRBD1,TRBV19,TGTGCCAGTAGTATCCAGGGGGCGGACTATGGCTACACCTTC,CASSIQGADYGYTF
TRBJ1-6,NA,NA,TRBV19,TGTGCCAGTAATTCGGGGGGTTCACCCCTCCACTTT,CASNSGGSPLHF
TRBJ2-7,NA,TRBD2,TRBV11-2,TGTGCCAGCAGCTTAGTTGCGGGGACTACCTACGAGCAGTACTTC,CASSLVAGTTYEQYF
TRBJ2-7,NA,TRBD1,TRBV6-6,TGTGCCAGCACCCCAGGGGGACAGGCTAGCCACGAGCAGTACTTC,CASTPGGQASHEQYF
TRBJ1-1,NA,NA,TRBV6-2/TRBV6-3,TGTGCCAGCAGCAGGGGCACTGAAGCTTTCTTT,CASSRGTEAFF
TRBJ2-2,few,NA,TRBV25-1,TGTGCCAGCAGTCACAGGGCTCGAGGCACCGGGGAGCTGTTTTTT,CASSHRARGTGELFF
TRBJ2-1,NA,TRBD2,TRBV18,TGTGCCAGCTCACCCGGGGGGGCCGGTGAGCAGTTCTTC,CASSPGGAGEQFF
TRBJ2-5,NA,TRBD1,TRBV19,TGTGCCACGCGGGACAGGGGGATCCTTGAGACCCAGTACTTC,CATRDRGILETQYF
TRBJ2-3,few,NA,TRBV5-1,TGCGCCAGCTCACGGAGCACTAGCACAGATACGCAGTATTTT,CASSRSTSTDTQYF
TRBJ1-4,NA,TRBD1,TRBV7-6,TGTGCCAGCAGCATCCGACAGGGGTTAGTTGGAAAACTGTTTTTT,CASSIRQGLVGKLFF
TRBJ1-1,NA,TRBD1,TRBV4-2,TGTGCCAGCAGTCTTACAGGGGAAGCGAACACTGAAGCTTTCTTT,CASSLTGEANTEAFF
TRBJ1-2,NA,TRBD1,TRBV11-2,TGTGCCAGCAGCTTAGAAGGGGGCCTCTATGGCTACACCTTC,CASSLEGGLYGYTF
TRBJ2-1,NA,TRBD2,TRBV4-2,TGTGCCAGCAGCCCCGCGCGGGCGGGGGGGCCTGATAATGAGCAGTTCTTC,CASSPARAGGPDNEQFF
TRBJ2-3,NA,TRBD1,TRBV3-1/TRBV3-2,TGTGCCAGCAGCCCCCCGACAGGGCGAAGCACAGATACGCAGTATTTT,CASSPPTGRSTDTQYF
TRBJ2-5,NA,TRBD1,TRBV3-1/TRBV3-2,TGTGCCAGCAGCCATAGCAGAGACAGGGGGCGTTTCACAGAGACCCAGTACTTC,CASSHSRDRGRFTETQYF
TRBJ2-3,NA,NA,TRBV11-2,TGTGCCAGCAGTTTGGGCCTATCAACTAGCACAGATACGCAGTATTTT,CASSLGLSTSTDTQYF
TRBJ1-3,NA,TRBD1,TRBV10-3,TGTGCCATCAGTGATAGGTCGAAGGGGGCCGTCTCTGGAAACACCATATATTTT,CAISDRSKGAVSGNTIYF
TRBJ2-1,NA,TRBD2,TRBV5-1,TGCGCCAGCACTTCCGGGACTAGCAGGGGCAATGAGCAGTTCTTC,CASTSGTSRGNEQFF
TRBJ2-5,once,NA,TRBV30,TGTGCCTATCGACCAGGGGAGACCCAGTACTTC,CAYRPGETQYF
TRBJ2-4,NA,TRBD1,TRBV7-2,TGTGCCAGCAGCGCACAGGGGAACATTCAGTACTTC,CASSAQGNIQYF
TRBJ2-7,NA,NA,TRBV21-1,TGTGCCAGCAGCAAAGGGGAAGCGGGGGGAGACGAGCAGTACTTC,CASSKGEAGGDEQYF
TRBJ2-1,NA,NA,TRBV7-6,TGTGCCTCCCTGGAATTTACTAGTTCTAGTTACAATGAGCAGTTCTTC,CASLEFTSSSYNEQFF
TRBJ1-2,few,TRBD1,TRBV6-5,TGTGCCAGCAAGCTGACAGGGGTAGGCTACACCTTC,CASKLTGVGYTF
TRBJ1-1,NA,NA,TRBV19,TGTGCCAGTAGTACAGGGAATCGGAATGAAGCTTTCTTT,CASSTGNRNEAFF
TRBJ1-4,NA,NA,TRBV5-4,TGTGCCAGCAGCTTGGACAGAAACGGTGAAAAACTGTTTTTT,CASSLDRNGEKLFF
TRBJ2-1,NA,NA,TRBV7-9,TGTGCCAGCAGCTTCGGAGGGGTCGAGGGAAATGAGCAGTTCTTC,CASSFGGVEGNEQFF
TRBJ2-2,NA,TRBD1,TRBV19,TGTGCCAGTAAAGTGACAGGGCCGAACACCGGGGAGCTGTTTTTT,CASKVTGPNTGELFF
TRBJ1-5,once,NA,TRBV7-2,TGTGCCAGCAGCTTAGACCAGGTTAATCAGCCCCAGCATTTT,CASSLDQVNQPQHF
TRBJ2-1,once,TRBD1,TRBV2,TGTGCCAGCAGAATCCCGGGACAGGGGGCGTACAATGAGCAGTTCTTC,CASRIPGQGAYNEQFF
TRBJ1-1,NA,TRBD1,TRBV29-1,TGCAGCGTTGTTGGGGACAGGGGAATGAACACTGAAGCTTTCTTT,CSVVGDRGMNTEAFF
TRBJ2-7,NA,NA,TRBV6-1,TGTGCCAGCAGTGAACTTAGCGGCCGCTACGAGCAGTACTTC,CASSELSGRYEQYF
TRBJ1-5,NA,NA,TRBV19,TGTGCCAGTAGTATAAACAGTAATAGCAATCAGCCCCAGCATTTT,CASSINSNSNQPQHF
TRBJ1-5,NA,NA,TRBV7-9,TGTGCCAGCAGTCAGGGGAGTCAGCCCCAGCATTTT,CASSQGSQPQHF
TRBJ2-7,NA,NA,TRBV5-4,TGTGCCAGCAGCCGGCCAGGGGTCGGCTACGAGCAGTACTTC,CASSRPGVGYEQYF
TRBJ1-1,NA,NA,TRBV18,TGTGCCAGCTCACCACCAACAGGGCTAGTCGGGCGCTTT,CASSPPTGLVGRF
TRBJ1-2,NA,NA,TRBV7-9,TGTGCCAGCAGCTTAGATACAGGGAGTATCTATGGCTACACCTTC,CASSLDTGSIYGYTF